The T cell receptor (beta chain) under discussion was sequenced for a study of blood T cell repertoires in COVID-19. Study overall: Nucleic acid was either cDNA or gDNA, and it came from T cells, B-cell-depleted T cells, or PBMCs.

Per the study methods: Researchers report that nucleated cell counts were estimated from reference gene primer amplification. The method was immunoSEQ multiplex PCR; TCRdb's version includes in-frame clones alone and lacks a portion of them. Clonal size and the V and J genes are those of that table, whereas D and trimming came from the DNA. The table records under 300,000 clones, about 86% of them present only once. This CDR3 spans 18 amino acids. The germline CDR1 and CDR2 sequences are LGHNT and FRNRAP. J was trimmed by 0 bases and V by 2 bases; bases with no gene match: 8. The V and J genes are TRBV12-5 and TRBJ2-4; 9 bases line up with TRBD2. The clonotype comes from a man aged 60 to 75 with acute or convalescent COVID-19. Sequenced input: peripheral blood. CDR3 region: CASGLTTSGSIAKNIQYF. The CDR3 DNA follows: TGTGCTAGTGGTTTGACGACTAGCGGAAGTATAGCCAAAAACATTCAGTACTTC.